A selection of T cell receptor beta chains follows, all from one sample in a study of T cell responses to AZD1222 COVID-19 vaccine. Libraries were prepared by immunoSEQ multiplex PCR; TCRdb keeps only in-frame clonotypes and omits some of them. This sample yields roughly 180,000 clones, of which about 89% are seen a single time; under 2.5% belongs to the top ten. The specimen was peripheral blood, collected on day 0 of AZD1222 vaccination. The receptors originated from an adult in good health. CDR3s leave out the opening cysteine and the closing phenylalanine or tryptophan. The order of the fields is V gene, CDR3 protein.

>TRBV3-1/TRBV3-2
ASSQDSGAWKNTEAF
>TRBV6-1
ASSDRQGSPNNEQF
>TRBV18
ASSIAGAVTDTQY
>TRBV5-8
ASSLGRDYGYT
>TRBV6-4
ASSVGENTEAF
>TRBV9
ASGDASNTEAF
>TRBV20-1
SASTMGDRTNEKLF
>TRBV9
ASSARGNYGYT
>TRBV4-3
ASSQGETNSPLH
>TRBV28
ASSPGQTHQPQH
>TRBV27
ASSPGLVGAYEQY
>TRBV18
ASSPTTVNEKLF
>TRBV4-3
ASSQDPVPGPGELF
>TRBV7-2
ASSPRDRAYEQY
>TRBV10-3
AISARDRGRTETQY
>TRBV29-1
SLKRGSTDTQY
>TRBV6-5
ASRTGQLSTEAF
>TRBV30
AWSVLAGSNQPQH
>TRBV9
ASSDPGLILF
>TRBV27
ASSLVRDEQF
>TRBV5-1
ASSSWGIQHTDTQY
>TRBV5-6
ASSSTGGEAF
>TRBV13
ASSSRQDYGYT
>TRBV7-2
ASGVGMNQPQH
>TRBV24-1
ATSSQTEQF
>TRBV3-1/TRBV3-2
ASSQGLPWTDFSYEQY
>TRBV5-1
ASSPIGGSGYEQY
>TRBV11-2
ASSLRPGAGYT
>TRBV7-3
ASSIGSGELF
>TRBV21-1
ASTQPGAASSYEQY
>TRBV27
ASSPVRLARYTDTQY
>TRBV7-9
ASSLADRRANEKLF
>TRBV6-1
ASSDRDRGKLF
>TRBV6-5
ASSSRGYEQY
>TRBV11-3
ASSLGRGTGELF
>TRBV7-2
ASRPTGYGYT
>TRBV29-1
SVPGPNLNTEAF
>TRBV6-5
ASTKGVNYGYT
>TRBV5-6
ASSFDRRADTQY
>TRBV3-1/TRBV3-2
ASSRQTGSNSPLH